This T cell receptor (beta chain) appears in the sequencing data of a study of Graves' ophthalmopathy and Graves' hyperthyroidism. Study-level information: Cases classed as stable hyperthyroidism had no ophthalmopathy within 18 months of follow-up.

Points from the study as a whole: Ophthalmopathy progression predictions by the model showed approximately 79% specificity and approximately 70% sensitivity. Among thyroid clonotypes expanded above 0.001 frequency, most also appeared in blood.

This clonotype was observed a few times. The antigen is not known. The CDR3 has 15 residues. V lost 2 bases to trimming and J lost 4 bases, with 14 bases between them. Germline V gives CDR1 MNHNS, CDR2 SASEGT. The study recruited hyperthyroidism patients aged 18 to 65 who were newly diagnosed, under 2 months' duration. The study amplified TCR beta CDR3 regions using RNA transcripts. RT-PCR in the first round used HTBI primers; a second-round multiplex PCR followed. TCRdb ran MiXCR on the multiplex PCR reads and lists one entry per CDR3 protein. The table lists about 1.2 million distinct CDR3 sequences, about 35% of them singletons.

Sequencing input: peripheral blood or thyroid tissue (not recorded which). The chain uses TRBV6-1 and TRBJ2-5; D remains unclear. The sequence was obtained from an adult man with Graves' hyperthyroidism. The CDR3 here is CASSENMPRRETQYF. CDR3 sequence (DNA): TGTGCCAGCAGTGAAAATATGCCTAGGCGAGAGACCCAGTACTTC.